Shown below are 30 T cell receptor beta chains from a single sample sequenced in a study of vaccination and CD4 T cells after COVID-19. The assay that was used to sequence DNA from cultured CD4+ T cells was the Oncomine TCR Beta short-read assay. TCRdb reprocessed the PCR reads with MiXCR, giving one entry per CDR3 protein. This table has about 15,000 distinct CDR3 sequences, 78% appearing once. Treatment meaning: roughly 11-day PBMC culture with coronavirus spike peptide pools or control peptides (ViraFEST assay). No antigen has been identified for these receptors. The sample was CD4+ T cells from blood, cultured in vitro, taken after SARS-CoV-2 vaccination. Source of these receptors: a human donor who received a COVID-19 vaccine.

The chain links TRBV5-4 to TRBJ2-3; D may be TRBD1 (6 bases). Trimming shortened V by 0 bases and J by 3 bases, and 8 bases separated the two germline ends. The CDR3 is made up of 14 amino acids. CDR1 and CDR2 from the germline V gene are SGHNT and YYREEE (reference sequence). The CDR3 DNA reads TGTGCCAGCAGCTTGGGACAGGCTACAGATACGCAGTATTTT. Its protein is CASSLGQATDTQYF.

The chain couples TRBV2 to TRBJ2-7, with unresolved D. This CDR3 has 18 residues. In germline, CDR1 is SNHLY, CDR2 FYNNEI. Trimming removed 0 bases from V and 1 base from J, with 19 bases in between. The CDR3 nucleotides are TGTGCCAGCAGTGAAGCGCTTCCTCGGACGGCGGATTCCTACGAGCAGTACTTC. It codes for CASSEALPRTADSYEQYF.

J is TRBJ2-7 and V is TRBV6-5; 10 nucleotides line up with TRBD2. CDR3 length equals 16 residues. Germline CDR1 is MNHEY and CDR2 is SVGAGI. The ends lost 2 bases at V and 1 base at J; junction bases unmatched: 5. In DNA form, the CDR3 reads TGTGCCAGCAGTTACCGTTTACTAGCGGGGTCCTACGAGCAGTACTTC. It codes for CASSYRLLAGSYEQYF.

This clonotype has only one observation. This sequence joins TRBV18 and TRBJ2-1; D is perhaps TRBD1 or TRBD2 (5 bases each). The V gene's germline CDR1 is KGHSH and CDR2 LQKENI. V lost 2 bases and J 7 bases, leaving 21 bases between the germline ends. This CDR3 is built from 17 residues. The CDR3 nucleotides are TGTGCCAGCTCACCAGACTCGGGGCGCCCTTCTGGGAATGAGCAGTTCTTC. It yields the protein CASSPDSGRPSGNEQFF.

This chain uses TRBV7-6 with TRBJ2-2; 10 nucleotides agree with TRBD2. CDR3 length equals 18 residues. V was pared by 1 base and J by 0 bases, with 5 bases of the junction left unmatched. The germline CDR1 and CDR2 sequences are SGHVS and FNYEAQ. CDR3 in amino acids: CASSLVLAGAANTGELFF. CDR3 in DNA: TGTGCCAGCAGCTTAGTGCTAGCGGGGGCCGCGAACACCGGGGAGCTGTTTTTT.

This rearrangement joins TRBV1 to TRBJ2-7; the table's D call, TRBD1, has no DNA check behind it. TRBV1 is termed a pseudogene. The CDR3 has 17 amino acids. The CDR3 loop is CTSSQDEAGQDNYEQYF. The CDR3, as DNA: TGCACCAGCAGCCAAGATGAGGCGGGACAGGATAACTACGAGCAGTACTTC.

The chain employs TRBV6-1 and TRBJ1-3; TRBD1 matches 12 bases. The V gene's germline CDR1 is MNHNS and CDR2 SASEGT. The CDR3 has 17 residues. With 5 bases clipped from V and 3 bases from J, the junction kept 8 bases outside the gene matches. CDR3 DNA sequence: TGTGCCAGCAGTACCCGGGACAGGGGGCAAATTGGAAACACCATATATTTT. Protein sequence: CASSTRDRGQIGNTIYF.

The J gene is TRBJ1-6, the V gene TRBV15; a possible D gene is TRBD1 (6 bases). Germline-derived CDR1 and CDR2 are LNHNV and YYDKDF (reference sequence). The CDR3 contains 14 residues. The V end was cut by 3 bases, the J end by 5 bases, with 8 bases between. The DNA for the CDR3 is TGTGCCACCAGCAGGAGGGGGGATAATTCACCCCTCCACTTT. Amino acids: CATSRRGDNSPLHF.

The V gene is TRBV12-3 or TRBV12-4, the J gene TRBJ1-1; 7 positions agree with TRBD1. The CDR3 has 14 residues. V was clipped by 5 bases and J by 6 bases; unmatched bases: 9. DNA of the CDR3: TGTGCCAGCAGTGCAGGGGGGAGCTTGTCTGAAGCTTTCTTT. It yields the protein CASSAGGSLSEAFF.

This clonotype was observed a few times. The chain links TRBV7-8 to TRBJ2-1; 7 bases are shared with TRBD2. The length of the CDR3 is 12 residues. Germline CDR1 SGHVS, CDR2 FQNEAQ. V was pared by 5 bases and J by 10 bases, with 5 bases of the junction left unmatched. Here the CDR3 reads CASSPSSGEQFF. CDR3 sequence (DNA): TGTGCCAGCAGCCCCTCTAGCGGAGAGCAGTTCTTC.

The CDR3: CASTPVGQGAYEQYF. In DNA form, the CDR3 reads TGCGCCAGCACCCCCGTGGGACAGGGGGCTTACGAGCAGTACTTC. The V gene is TRBV5-1, the J gene TRBJ2-7, with 12 bases that match TRBD1. V was pared by 6 bases and J by 4 bases, with 8 bases of the junction left unmatched. Germline V gives CDR1 SGHRS, CDR2 YFSETQ. CDR3 size: 15 residues.

J is TRBJ2-3 and V is TRBV7-9; no clear D gene. V gave up 5 bases and J gave up 2 bases, with 14 bases separating them. Germline V gene data show CDR1 as SEHNR and CDR2 as FQNEAQ (reference sequence). The length of the CDR3 is 15 residues. CDR3 loop: CASSSSKVHTDTQYF. The CDR3 DNA reads as TGTGCCAGCAGCAGTTCTAAGGTCCACACAGATACGCAGTATTTT.

This clonotype has a single count. V usage is TRBV6-1 and J usage is TRBJ1-5; tentative D call: TRBD1 (5 bases). The germline V and J ends were trimmed by 6 bases and 5 bases, with 14 bases remaining between them. The CDR3 spans 14 residues. Germline V gene lookup returns CDR1 MNHNS and CDR2 SASEGT. The CDR3 loop is CASRTGDGYQPQHF. CDR3 bases: TGTGCCAGCAGGACGGGGGACGGATATCAGCCCCAGCATTTT.

V and J are TRBV25-1 and TRBJ1-1, with 8 nucleotides matching TRBD1. CDR1 is MGHDK and CDR2 is SYGVNS in the germline V gene. The CDR3 is made up of 14 amino acids. Trimming took 7 bases from V and 8 from J; bases not matched to a gene: 12. The CDR3 DNA reads TGTGCCAGCACCCCGGACAGGGTGACGGAAGAAGCTTTCTTT. It encodes CASTPDRVTEEAFF.

This chain links TRBV30 with TRBJ2-3, with 11 bases lining up with TRBD2. V was pared by 5 bases and J by 0 bases, with 13 bases of the junction left unmatched. Germline-derived CDR1 and CDR2 are GTSNPN and SVGIG (reference sequence). The CDR3 has 18 residues. CDR3 coding DNA: TGTGCCTGGCAGGTCCTCTTAGCGGGGGGGCCGAGCACAGATACGCAGTATTTT. Protein: CAWQVLLAGGPSTDTQYF.

This clonotype has more than one count but fewer than ten. The chain joins TRBV21-1 to TRBJ2-5; the D segment call TRBD2 is taken from the table without a DNA check. TRBV21-1 is annotated as a pseudogene. The CDR3 totals 13 residues. CDR3 nucleotide sequence: TGTGCCAGCAGCAAGGGACTAGCTGAGACCCAGTACTTC. This sequence encodes CASSKGLAETQYF.

The V call is TRBV12-3 or TRBV12-4, the J call TRBJ1-2, with D possibly matching TRBD1 (5 bases). This CDR3 has 14 residues. V was clipped by 4 bases and J by 5 bases, with 14 bases between them. DNA of the CDR3: TGTGCCAGCAGTTCCAGACAGAGTACATATGGCTACACCTTC. Encoded protein: CASSSRQSTYGYTF.

The chain combines TRBV7-2 with TRBJ1-4; no clear D. The V end lost 5 bases, the J end lost 8 bases, and 18 bases lay between the germline ends. Germline CDR1 is SGHTA and CDR2 is FQGNSA. This CDR3 has 15 amino acids. The CDR3 is CASSPRSGGSEKLFF. The DNA of the CDR3 is TGTGCCAGCAGCCCCAGGTCAGGTGGGAGCGAAAAACTGTTTTTT.

The V call is TRBV10-1, the J call TRBJ2-3; 8 bases are shared with TRBD2. Losses at the gene ends were 8 bases for V and 0 bases for J; bases not matched to a gene: 7. The CDR3 runs to 15 residues. Germline V gene sequence: CDR1 WNHNN, CDR2 SYGVQD (reference sequence). The CDR3 coding sequence is TGCGCCAGCTCACGAACTAGCGGAAGCACAGATACGCAGTATTTT. Protein: CASSRTSGSTDTQYF.

This sequence joins TRBV20-1 and TRBJ2-2; 7 bases match TRBD1. V shed 3 bases, J shed 1 base, and the junction held 2 bases outside the gene matches. Germline V gene lookup returns CDR1 DFQATT and CDR2 SNEGSKA (reference sequence). The CDR3 runs 14 residues. This chain's CDR3 is CSASRTGNTGELFF. The CDR3, as DNA: TGCAGTGCTAGCCGGACAGGGAACACCGGGGAGCTGTTTTTT.

CDR3 bases: TGCAGTGCCCCGAGAGGGGGGGGGGCTTGGGACAATGAGCAGTTCTTC. It is translated as CSAPRGGGAWDNEQFF. The chain joins TRBV20-1 to TRBJ2-1; D possibly corresponds to TRBD2 (7 bases). V was pared by 6 bases and J by 5 bases, with 23 bases between. The CDR3 covers 16 residues. Germline-derived CDR1 and CDR2 are DFQATT and SNEGSKA (reference sequence).

The chain links TRBV25-1 to TRBJ1-2, with unresolved D. V was trimmed by 1 base and J by 3 bases, leaving 9 bases between them. Germline V gives CDR1 MGHDK, CDR2 SYGVNS. The CDR3 runs to 14 residues. In nucleotides, the CDR3 is TGTGCCAGCAGTGAATCGGGGAGGGACTATGGCTACACCTTC. This sequence encodes CASSESGRDYGYTF.

The chain couples TRBV2 to TRBJ1-2; no definite D call. V was cut by 5 bases and J by 4 bases, with 11 bases left in between. The CDR3 covers 13 residues. Looked up from germline, CDR1 is SNHLY and CDR2 is FYNNEI. CDR3 DNA sequence: TGTGCCAGCAGTCGTCTTACGACCTATGGCTACACCTTC. Translated, it gives CASSRLTTYGYTF.

The chain combines TRBV6-5 with TRBJ2-6; D is possibly TRBD1 or TRBD2 (5 bases each). This CDR3 has 17 residues. Per germline, CDR1 MNHEY and CDR2 SVGAGI. The V end lost 2 bases, the J end lost 0 bases, and 11 bases lay between the germline ends. The DNA for the CDR3 is TGTGCCAGCAGTTACGGGGGACCCTTCTCTGGGGCCAACGTCCTGACTTTC. Translation: CASSYGGPFSGANVLTF.

V gene TRBV11-3 combines with J gene TRBJ1-1; perhaps TRBD1 as D (6 bases). V was clipped by 5 bases and J by 2 bases, with 12 bases between them. CDR1 is SGHNT, CDR2 YENEEA, per germline. This CDR3 region has 14 residues. CDR3 region: CASSLTGSNTEAFF. In DNA, the CDR3 is TGTGCCAGCAGCCTGACAGGTTCTAACACTGAAGCTTTCTTT.

The table lists this clonotype with a few counts. The J gene is TRBJ1-2, the V gene TRBV19; 8 bases agree with TRBD1. V trimming: 7 bases; J trimming: 3 bases; junction bases outside the gene matches: 4. Per germline, CDR1 LNHDA and CDR2 SQIVND (reference sequence). CDR3 length: 13 amino acids. The CDR3 DNA is TGTGCCAGTACCTTGACAGGGGACTATGGCTACACCTTC. Residues: CASTLTGDYGYTF.

The chain employs TRBV7-6 and TRBJ2-3; TRBD2 aligns across 10 bases. V gave up 3 bases and J gave up 1 base; unmatched junction bases: 10. Germline loops: CDR1 SGHVS, CDR2 FNYEAQ. This CDR3 has 18 residues. CDR3 nucleotides: TGTGCCAGCAGCTTCCGTCTAGCGGGGGCGGCGGGCACAGATACGCAGTATTTT. It translates to CASSFRLAGAAGTDTQYF.

The chain recombines TRBV6-5 with TRBJ2-1; D gene uncertain. Trimming shortened V by 2 bases and J by 6 bases, and 11 bases separated the two germline ends. The CDR3 runs to 14 residues. The germline V gene has CDR1 MNHEY and CDR2 SVGAGI. This CDR3 is CASSYRLPPNEQFF. CDR3 DNA: TGTGCCAGCAGTTACCGGCTCCCTCCCAATGAGCAGTTCTTC.

The V and J genes are TRBV20-1 and TRBJ2-5; D is unclear. Trimming pared 3 bases from V and 2 bases from J, leaving 10 bases between. The CDR3 sequence is 13 residues long. Germline CDR1 is DFQATT and CDR2 is SNEGSKA (reference sequence). The CDR3 DNA reads as TGCAGTGCTAGTGATCAGGAGCAAGAGACCCAGTACTTC. This translates into CSASDQEQETQYF.

The chain recombines TRBV30 with TRBJ1-6, with TRBD1 identical over 7 bases. The junction had 2 bases not matched to a gene; V was cut back by 5 bases and J by 4 bases. CDR3 length equals 13 residues. Germline V gives CDR1 GTSNPN, CDR2 SVGIG (reference sequence). The CDR3 DNA follows: TGTGCCTGGGCGGGACAGTATAATTCACCCCTCCACTTT. This gives the protein CAWAGQYNSPLHF.